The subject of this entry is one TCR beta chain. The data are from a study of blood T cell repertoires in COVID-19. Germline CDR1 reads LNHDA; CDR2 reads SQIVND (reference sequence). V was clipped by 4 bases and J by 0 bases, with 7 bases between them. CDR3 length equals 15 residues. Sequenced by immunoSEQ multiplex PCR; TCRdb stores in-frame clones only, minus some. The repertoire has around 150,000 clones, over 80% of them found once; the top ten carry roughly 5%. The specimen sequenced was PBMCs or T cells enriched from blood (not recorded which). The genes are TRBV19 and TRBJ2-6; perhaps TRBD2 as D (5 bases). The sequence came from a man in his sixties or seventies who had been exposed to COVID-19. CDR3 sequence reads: CASSKRGSGANVLTF. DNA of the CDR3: TGTGCCAGTAGTAAACGGGGCTCTGGGGCCAACGTCCTGACTTTC. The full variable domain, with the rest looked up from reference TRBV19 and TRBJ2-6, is DGGITQSPKYLFRKEGQNVTLSCEQNLNHDAMYWYRQDPGQGLRLIYYSQIVNDFQKGDIAEGYSVSREKKESFPLTVTSAQKNPTAFYLCASSKRGSGANVLTFGAGSRLTVL.